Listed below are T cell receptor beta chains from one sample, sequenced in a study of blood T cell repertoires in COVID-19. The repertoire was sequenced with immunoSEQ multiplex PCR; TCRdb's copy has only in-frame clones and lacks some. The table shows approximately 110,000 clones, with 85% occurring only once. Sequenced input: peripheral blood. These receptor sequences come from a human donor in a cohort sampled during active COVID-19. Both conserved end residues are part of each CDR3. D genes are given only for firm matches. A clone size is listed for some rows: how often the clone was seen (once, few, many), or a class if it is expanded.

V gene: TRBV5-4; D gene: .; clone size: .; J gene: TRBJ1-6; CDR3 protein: CASSLQGYNSPLHF; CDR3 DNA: TGTGCCAGCAGCTTACAGGGTTACAATTCACCCCTCCACTTT
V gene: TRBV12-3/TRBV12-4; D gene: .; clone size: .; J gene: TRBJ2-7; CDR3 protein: CASSLKLQSLFF; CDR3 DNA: TGTGCCAGCAGTTTAAAGTTACAGTCTCTATTCTTC
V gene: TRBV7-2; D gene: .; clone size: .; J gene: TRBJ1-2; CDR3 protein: CASSPRQNYGYTF; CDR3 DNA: TGTGCCAGCAGCCCCAGGCAGAACTATGGCTACACCTTC
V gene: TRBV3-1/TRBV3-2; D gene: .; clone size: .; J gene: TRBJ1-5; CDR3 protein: CASSQEGGPQHF; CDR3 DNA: TGTGCCAGCAGCCAAGAAGGCGGGCCCCAGCATTTT
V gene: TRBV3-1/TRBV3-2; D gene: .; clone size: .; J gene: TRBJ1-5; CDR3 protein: CASSQEGGQPQHF; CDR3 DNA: TGTGCCAGCAGCCAAGAGGGAGGGCAGCCCCAGCATTTT
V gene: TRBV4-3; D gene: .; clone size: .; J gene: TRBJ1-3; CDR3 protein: CASSFTGPGNTIYF; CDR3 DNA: TGCGCCAGCAGCTTCACAGGGCCGGGAAACACCATATATTTT
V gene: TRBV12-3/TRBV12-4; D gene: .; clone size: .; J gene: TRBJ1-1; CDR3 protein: CASTSPGQIRAFF; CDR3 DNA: TGTGCCAGCACTAGCCCCGGACAGATTCGGGCTTTCTTT
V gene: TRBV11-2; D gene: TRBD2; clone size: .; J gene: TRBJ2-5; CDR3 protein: CASSLEASGQETQYF; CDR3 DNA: TGTGCCAGCAGCTTAGAGGCTAGCGGTCAAGAGACCCAGTACTTC
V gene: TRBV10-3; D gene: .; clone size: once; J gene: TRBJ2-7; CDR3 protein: CAISESLTGRNF; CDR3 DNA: TGTGCCATCAGTGAGTCGTTGACAGGGAGGAACTTC
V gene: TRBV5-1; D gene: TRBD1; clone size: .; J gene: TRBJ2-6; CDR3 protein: CASSLPNDRGLSSGANVLTF; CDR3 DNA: TGCGCCAGCAGCTTGCCCAATGACAGGGGGCTTTCCTCTGGGGCCAACGTCCTGACTTTC
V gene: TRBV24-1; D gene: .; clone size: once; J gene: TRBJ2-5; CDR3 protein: CATSDLQGRGETQYF; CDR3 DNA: TGTGCCACCAGTGATTTGCAGGGGCGCGGGGAGACCCAGTACTTC
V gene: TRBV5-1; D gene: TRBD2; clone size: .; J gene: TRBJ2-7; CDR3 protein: CASSLEPGGTYEQYF; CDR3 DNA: TGCGCCAGCAGCCTGGAGCCGGGGGGAACCTACGAGCAGTACTTC
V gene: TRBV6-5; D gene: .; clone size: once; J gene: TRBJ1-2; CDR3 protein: CASSYSGSDYGYTF; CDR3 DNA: TGTGCCAGCAGTTACTCAGGGAGTGACTATGGCTACACCTTC
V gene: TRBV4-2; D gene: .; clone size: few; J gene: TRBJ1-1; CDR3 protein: CASSQVLQGGTEAFF; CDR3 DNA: TGTGCCAGCAGCCAAGTATTACAGGGCGGCACTGAAGCTTTCTTT
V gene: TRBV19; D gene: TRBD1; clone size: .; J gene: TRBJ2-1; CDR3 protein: CASLGTGGPISSYNEQFF; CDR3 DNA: TGTGCCAGCCTCGGGACAGGGGGACCGATCAGCTCCTACAATGAGCAGTTCTTC
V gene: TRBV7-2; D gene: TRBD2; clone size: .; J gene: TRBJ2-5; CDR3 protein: CASSTNGLAETQYF; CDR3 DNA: TGTGCCAGCAGCACCAACGGACTAGCAGAGACCCAGTACTTC
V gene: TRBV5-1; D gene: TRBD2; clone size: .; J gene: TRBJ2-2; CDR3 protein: CASSLELAGATGELFF; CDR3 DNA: TGCGCCAGCAGCTTGGAACTAGCGGGCGCCACCGGGGAGCTGTTTTTT
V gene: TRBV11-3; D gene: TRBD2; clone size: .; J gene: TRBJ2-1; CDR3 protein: CASSRLAGGSGEQFF; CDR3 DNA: TGTGCCAGCAGCCGACTAGCGGGGGGGTCTGGTGAGCAGTTCTTC
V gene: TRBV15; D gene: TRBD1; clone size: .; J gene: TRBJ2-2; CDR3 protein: CATSRKPGQGVTGELFF; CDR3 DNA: TGTGCCACCAGCAGAAAGCCGGGACAGGGGGTCACCGGGGAGCTGTTTTTT
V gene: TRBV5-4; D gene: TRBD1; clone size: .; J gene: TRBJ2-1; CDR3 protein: CASSPGQGLPPHNEQFF; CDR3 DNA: TGTGCCAGCAGCCCGGGACAGGGACTTCCTCCCCACAATGAGCAGTTCTTC